Only a few counts were recorded for the clone carrying this TCR beta chain. The data belong to a study of PD-1 blockade in classical Hodgkin lymphoma. About the research overall: Nivolumab 3 mg/kg was given intravenously every 2 weeks.

Germline-derived CDR1 and CDR2 are SGHDT and YYEEEE. CDR3 size: 14 residues. With 4 bases removed from V and 5 bases from J, the gap between germline ends came to 15 bases. Here immunoSEQ multiplex PCR was the method, and the copy in TCRdb shows in-frame clones only, minus some. Among some 64,000 clones listed, about nine tenths were seen once. Relapse was seen in all patients after autologous stem cell transplantation, and brentuximab vedotin exposure was variable. The sequence derives from a human donor with classical Hodgkin lymphoma. Specimen: peripheral blood mononuclear cells (PBMCs), collected at baseline. The J gene is TRBJ2-5, the V gene TRBV5-6; tentative D call: TRBD2 (7 bases). Here the CDR3 reads CASSPGGGVETQYF. The CDR3 DNA is TGTGCCAGCAGCCCCGGCGGGGGCGTGGAGACCCAGTACTTC.